This T cell receptor beta chain was sequenced in a study of cytomegalovirus exposure and HLA in healthy donors. The CDR3 has 14 amino acids. From germline, CDR1 is SGHKS and CDR2 YYEKEE (reference sequence). V lost 2 bases, J lost 2 bases, and 11 bases lay in between. Study-level points and caveats: Testing in vitro showed a few CMV-associated chains specific for CMV antigens. A later analysis found TCR association rates differed by HLA locus, highest for DRB1 and lowest for HLA-C.

Vbeta (60) and Jbeta (13) primers were used in the PCR. Sequencing was performed with immunoSEQ multiplex PCR; in TCRdb, only in-frame clones are kept and a portion is missing. The sample consists of about 150,000 clones, around 73% of them appearing once. This clone came up a few times. Its antigen is not known. The chain uses TRBV5-5 and TRBJ2-7; tentatively, D is TRBD2 (6 bases). This receptor was identified in a male donor in good health and CMV-seronegative. The sequenced material came from PBMCs. The CDR3 DNA sequence: TGTGCCAGCAGCTTAGGCGGGACGGCCTACGAGCAGTACTTC. This gives the protein CASSLGGTAYEQYF. The full variable domain, rest sourced from reference TRBV5-5 and TRBJ2-7, is DAGVTQSPTHLIKTRGQQVTLRCSPISGHKSVSWYQQVLGQGPQFIFQYYEKEERGRGNFPDRFSARQFPNYSSELNVNALLLGDSALYLCASSLGGTAYEQYFGPGTRLTVT.